Each of the 17 T cell receptor beta chains below was sequenced from the same sample in a study of blood T cells in healthy people across ages. A second about 6 to 12 cycle PCR used barcoded and J-beta primers. TCRdb re-derived calls from the 5' RACE reads in MiXCR, one entry per CDR3 protein. The data contain more than 650,000 distinct CDR3 sequences, about 26% of them singletons. Another study also made use of these data, one on T cells of mothers and their children.

What was sequenced was blood. The receptor source for this set is a boy aged 5-17 years in good health.

V and J are TRBV7-2 and TRBJ2-1, with 9 bases fitting TRBD2. Trimming took 0 bases from V and 0 from J; bases not matched to a gene: 9. The CDR3 has 19 residues. CDR1 is SGHTA, CDR2 FQGNSA, per germline. As DNA, the CDR3 is TGTGCCAGCAGCTTAGCGCCGGGTAGCGGGAGCCCCTCCTACAATGAGCAGTTCTTC. Translation gives CASSLAPGSGSPSYNEQFF.

The genes are TRBV5-1 and TRBJ2-4; tentatively, D is TRBD2 (6 bases). V gave up 5 bases and J gave up 6 bases, with 18 bases separating them. The CDR3 is made up of 15 amino acids. CDR1 SGHRS and CDR2 YFSETQ come from the germline V gene. The CDR3 sequence: CASSQRIGDLNIQYF. As DNA, the CDR3 is TGCGCCAGCAGTCAAAGGATTGGGGACTTAAACATTCAGTACTTC.

The chain carries TRBV29-1 and TRBJ1-2; D uncertain. Trimming took off 6 bases at V and 7 bases at J, with 21 bases between the two ends. Germline CDR1 is SQVTM and CDR2 is ANQGSEA. The CDR3 contains 14 residues. This chain's CDR3 is CSVRTWVIGTGYTF. The CDR3 DNA is TGCAGCGTCCGGACTTGGGTTATAGGAACTGGCTACACCTTC.

CDR3 DNA sequence: TGCGCCAGCAGCCAAGGTCCTTCTAGCGGGGACCTTCGACGCGCAGATACGCAGTATTTT. Its protein is CASSQGPSSGDLRRADTQYF. The chain links TRBV4-1 to TRBJ2-3; 9 nucleotides agree with TRBD2. The CDR3 has 20 amino acids. CDR1 is MGHRA, CDR2 YSYEKL, per germline. Losses at the gene ends were 1 base for V and 4 bases for J; bases not matched to a gene: 18.

This chain joins TRBV6-5 and TRBJ1-1; 9 nucleotides align to TRBD1. Germline-derived CDR1 and CDR2 are MNHEY and SVGAGI. Trimming removed 5 bases from V and 4 bases from J; junction bases left unmatched: 5. The CDR3 has 14 residues. The CDR3 bases are TGTGCCAGCAGTATGACAGGGGGTCGCACTGAAGCTTTCTTT. Residues: CASSMTGGRTEAFF.

The J gene is TRBJ2-5, the V gene TRBV9; 9 positions agree with TRBD2. J was trimmed by 3 bases and V by 3 bases; bases with no gene match: 3. Germline CDR1 is SGDLS and CDR2 is YYNGEE. CDR3 length: 14 residues. CDR3 in amino acids: CASSDSSGEETQYF. The CDR3 bases are TGTGCCAGCAGCGACTCTAGCGGGGAAGAGACCCAGTACTTC.

This clonotype was detected a few times. The chain couples TRBV5-1 to TRBJ1-1; TRBD1 might be the D (6 bases). Germline loops: CDR1 SGHRS, CDR2 YFSETQ. Trimming removed 3 bases from V and 5 bases from J, with 14 bases in between. The CDR3 extends over 14 amino acids. The CDR3 bases are TGCGCCAGCAGCTCATCTTGGAGGGGGACTGAAGCTTTCTTT. It is translated as CASSSSWRGTEAFF.

The chain links TRBV20-1 to TRBJ2-5; D call uncertain. The DNA end favors TRBJ2-1, so the J call may be wrong. The CDR3 contains 12 residues. Germline CDR1 DFQATT, CDR2 SNEGSKA (reference sequence). CDR3: CSARRSNYEQFF. CDR3 DNA sequence: TGCAGTGCTAGAAGATCCAACTATGAGCAGTTCTTC.

The chain links TRBV5-1 to TRBJ2-3, with TRBD2 matching over 7 bases. Germline trimming cut 5 bases from V and 1 base from J; bases unmatched to any gene: 7. The V gene's germline CDR1 is SGHRS and CDR2 YFSETQ. There are 15 residues in the CDR3. CDR3 sequence (DNA): TGCGCCAGCAGTCCTGGGGGGGTTCGCACAGATACGCAGTATTTT. It specifies CASSPGGVRTDTQYF.

This clonotype was picked up a small number of times. The rearrangement uses TRBV29-1 and TRBJ2-4; D is unclear. The CDR3 consists of 16 residues. The germline V and J ends were trimmed by 4 bases and 0 bases, with 16 bases remaining between them. The germline V gene encodes CDR1 SQVTM and CDR2 ANQGSEA. The CDR3: CSVGAGLTLAKNIQYF. Here the CDR3 DNA reads TGCAGCGTTGGAGCCGGGCTGACTCTAGCCAAAAACATTCAGTACTTC.

This clonotype showed up just once. The CDR3 loop is CASSLSPAYYGYTF. The CDR3 nucleotides read TGCGCCAGCAGTCTGAGCCCTGCTTACTATGGCTACACCTTC. This chain links TRBV5-1 with TRBJ1-2; no clear D gene. This CDR3 is 14 amino acids long. V was clipped by 5 bases and J by 3 bases, with 14 bases between them. CDR1 is SGHRS, CDR2 YFSETQ, per germline.

This clonotype has a handful of counts. The rearrangement links TRBV12-3 or TRBV12-4 to TRBJ1-1, with D perhaps TRBD1 (5 bases). Trimming shortened V by 2 bases and J by 1 base, and 8 bases separated the two germline ends. The CDR3 covers 14 residues. The CDR3 reads CASSLLTANTEAFF. CDR3 DNA sequence: TGTGCCAGCAGTTTACTGACAGCGAACACTGAAGCTTTCTTT.

The chain uses TRBV20-1 and TRBJ2-7, with 11 positions matching TRBD2. CDR1 and CDR2 from the germline V gene are DFQATT and SNEGSKA (reference sequence). The CDR3 is 13 amino acids. CDR3: CSPGLAGSYEQYF. The CDR3 DNA follows: TGCAGCCCCGGACTAGCGGGCTCCTACGAGCAGTACTTC.

CDR3 residues: CASSQDHPQEGGYTF. In DNA, the CDR3 is TGCGCCAGCAGCCAAGATCATCCTCAGGAGGGTGGCTACACCTTC. V is TRBV4-3 and J is TRBJ1-2; no firm D call. The CDR3 contains 15 residues. Germline CDR1 LGHNA, CDR2 YSLEER. V was cut by 0 bases and J by 7 bases, with 15 bases left in between.

The chain carries TRBV12-3 or TRBV12-4 and TRBJ1-5; D ambiguous. V lost 2 bases and J lost 5, with 7 bases in between. The CDR3 extends over 13 amino acids. The CDR3 loop reads CASSLQPDQPQHF. CDR3 nucleotides: TGTGCCAGCAGTTTACAGCCAGATCAGCCCCAGCATTTT.

This chain connects TRBV20-1 to TRBJ2-7; D is perhaps TRBD1 (7 bases). V gave up 6 bases and J gave up 1 base, with 19 bases separating them. Germline CDR1 is DFQATT and CDR2 is SNEGSKA (reference sequence). The CDR3 runs to 15 residues. CDR3 nucleotide sequence: TGCAGTGCCTCACCCGGCGGGACAGCATCCTACGAGCAGTACTTC. Amino acids: CSASPGGTASYEQYF.

This clonotype was counted a few times. The chain carries TRBV10-3 and TRBJ1-3, with D tentatively TRBD1 (5 bases). The germline CDR1 and CDR2 sequences are ENHRY and SYGVKD. The CDR3 runs 15 residues. The V end was cut by 5 bases, the J end by 0 bases, with 11 bases between. CDR3 loop: CAISSDTVSGNTIYF. DNA of the CDR3: TGTGCCATCAGTTCGGACACCGTCTCTGGAAACACCATATATTTT.